The clone carrying this T cell receptor (beta chain) has only one observation. The antigen is undetermined. Documented treatment: over 15 received Ad26.COV2.S at low or high dose, single or two shots; several received placebo; per-sample allocation not given. Sampling happened 63 days after the first vaccine or placebo injection. The data originate from a study of Ad26.COV2.S vaccination and SARS-CoV-2 variants. Study summary: Among those in the COV1001 Ad26.COV2.S trial arm was the donor. Ad26.COV2.S given intramuscularly, once or twice 56 days apart.

The data were produced by immunoSEQ multiplex PCR, yet TCRdb's version contains in-frame clones alone and is incomplete. The table records about 350,000 clones, more than 75% of them present only once. Trimming removed 4 bases from V and 6 bases from J; junction bases left unmatched: 8. This CDR3 has 17 residues. Germline CDR1 is SGHRS and CDR2 is YFSETQ. Study-level findings and limits: Ad26.COV2.S recipients had broader spike-specific TCRs (P = 0.0014). People who got the vaccine or the placebo had similar non-spike TCR breadth.

The chain carries TRBV5-1 and TRBJ2-2, with 14 bases identical to TRBD2. This sequence originates from a person aged 18-65 years who received the Ad26.COV2.S COVID-19 vaccine or a placebo. The specimen comprised peripheral blood, sampled in a trial of Ad26.COV2.S vaccine versus placebo. This CDR3 is CASSQEGTSGRPGELFF. The CDR3 DNA follows: TGCGCCAGCAGCCAAGAGGGGACTAGCGGGAGACCCGGGGAGCTGTTTTTT.